This TCR beta chain was recorded in a study of shared clonotypes between healthy human individuals. Deep-level settings were used for running the assay. Repertoires were generated with immunoSEQ multiplex PCR, while TCRdb's copy carries only in-frame clones and drops some. The sample holds about 2.3 million clones; over 90% are singletons and the top ten take 0.39%. As to this clone: Its antigen is still unknown.

Findings and caveats of the study: Naive CD4 clonotypes overlapped across a handful of donors at about 5.2%.

Trimming took 5 bases from V and 3 from J, leaving 11 bases between them. This CDR3 spans 13 amino acids. Germline CDR1 MNHNY, CDR2 SVGAGI (reference sequence). The receptor comes from a man aged 18-30 years in good health. Some clones in this sample may be carry-over from other donors' samples. V is TRBV6-6 and J is TRBJ2-7, with D perhaps TRBD1 or TRBD2 (5 bases each). Sequences were obtained from naive CD4+ T cells from PBMCs. Subset of the sample: CD45RA+ positively selected. CDR3 protein: CASSPGPHYEQYF. As DNA, the CDR3 is TGTGCCAGCAGTCCGGGACCTCACTACGAGCAGTACTTC.